This T cell receptor (beta chain) was sequenced for a study of cytomegalovirus exposure and HLA in healthy donors. Study findings and constraints: HLA restriction was apparent for most CMV-associated TCR beta chains in a later analysis. Later genetic work tied a missense DCLRE1C variant to beta-chain V and J trimming. Reports showed the classifier diagnosing cytomegalovirus status with high specificity and sensitivity.

Points on this clone: Its specificity is not known.

Vbeta (60) and Jbeta (13) primers were used in the PCR. Per the original methods: Approximately 12 million of some 80 million unique TCR beta chains were shared, per a later count. TCRdb keeps only in-frame clones here, not all; method: immunoSEQ multiplex PCR. The DNA was the basis for D and trimming; V, J and clone size are from that table. Altogether 140,000 or so clones are present, about 80% being singletons, with the ten largest covering 1.5% to 2%. Trimming cost V 4 bases and J 1 base, with 7 bases left between them. This CDR3 region has 13 residues. From germline, CDR1 is LNHDA and CDR2 SQIVND (reference sequence).

The chain employs TRBV19 and TRBJ1-1; a possible D gene is TRBD1 (5 bases). This TCR was sampled from a woman in her 30s in good health and CMV-seronegative. The sample consisted of PBMCs. Here the CDR3 reads CASSKTANTEAFF. CDR3 nucleotides: TGTGCCAGTAGTAAGACAGCGAACACTGAAGCTTTCTTT.